This is a list of T cell receptor beta chains from one sample in a study of a mutant IDH1 vaccine in newly diagnosed glioma. Measured with immunoSEQ multiplex PCR; TCRdb has only the in-frame clones, and not every one. Among about 59,000 clones listed, around 92% were seen once. The input for sequencing was PBMCs, taken from a glioma patient treated with radiotherapy, temozolomide or both. The receptors here all came from a man in his fifties or sixties with glioma. The CDR3 runs from the conserved cysteine through the conserved F or W. A D gene is named only where the DNA matches it firmly. The size of a clone is reported for some rows only, either as once, few or many, or as a class for expanded clones.

clone size	D gene	V gene	J gene	CDR3 protein	CDR3 DNA
-	-	TRBV5-1	TRBJ1-5	CASSLGGGNQPQHF	TGCGCCAGCAGCTTGGGGGGGGGCAATCAGCCCCAGCATTTT
few	-	TRBV5-1	TRBJ1-1	CASSWIVGGPGNTEAFF	TGCGCCAGCAGCTGGATCGTAGGCGGCCCCGGGAACACTGAAGCTTTCTTT
-	TRBD1	TRBV25-1	TRBJ2-2	CASSGTGDTGELFF	TGTGCCAGCAGTGGGACAGGGGACACCGGGGAGCTGTTTTTT
-	-	TRBV19	TRBJ2-7	CASRGLSYEQYF	TGTGCCAGTAGAGGACTCTCCTACGAGCAGTACTTC
-	-	TRBV11-2	TRBJ1-5	CASSLGSGDFQPQHF	TGTGCCAGCAGCTTAGGTTCCGGGGACTTCCAGCCCCAGCATTTT
-	TRBD1	TRBV6-5	TRBJ1-6	CASSYEGQGANSPLHF	TGTGCCAGCAGTTACGAGGGCCAGGGGGCCAATTCACCCCTCCACTTT
-	TRBD1	TRBV5-1	TRBJ1-1	CASSWGQRDFEAFF	TGCGCCAGCAGCTGGGGACAGAGAGACTTCGAAGCTTTCTTT
-	TRBD1	TRBV5-5	TRBJ1-3	CASSLRGRSGNTIYF	TGTGCCAGCAGCTTAAGGGGGCGTTCTGGAAACACCATATATTTT
-	-	TRBV6-6	TRBJ1-3	CASSPGGDRNTIYF	TGTGCCAGCAGCCCGGGGGGGGATCGAAACACCATATATTTT
-	-	TRBV28	TRBJ2-1	CASSLGGGRGNEQFF	TGTGCCAGCAGCCTCGGTGGGGGGCGCGGCAATGAGCAGTTCTTC
-	TRBD1	TRBV4-2	TRBJ1-4	CASSQGQGSYEKLFF	TGTGCCAGCAGCCAGGGACAGGGTTCGTATGAAAAACTGTTTTTT
-	TRBD1	TRBV5-1	TRBJ2-1	CASSLEQGLGYNEQFF	TGCGCCAGCAGCTTGGAACAGGGGCTTGGCTACAATGAGCAGTTCTTC
-	TRBD2	TRBV10-3	TRBJ2-5	CAISESKTSGGETQYF	TGTGCCATCAGTGAGTCGAAAACTAGCGGGGGAGAGACCCAGTACTTC
-	TRBD1	TRBV10-1	TRBJ2-7	CASSRQGAYEQYF	TGCGCCAGCTCCCGACAGGGGGCCTACGAGCAGTACTTC
-	-	TRBV5-5	TRBJ2-7	CASSLEGIPYEQYF	TGTGCCAGCAGCTTAGAGGGGATCCCCTACGAGCAGTACTTC
once	TRBD1	TRBV5-4	TRBJ2-5	CASSPTGIGETQYF	TGTGCCAGCAGCCCGACAGGGATAGGAGAGACCCAGTACTTC
once	TRBD2	TRBV4-3	TRBJ2-2	CASSQVGLAGYIPAPGELFF	TGCGCCAGCAGCCAAGTCGGACTAGCGGGGTACATACCGGCCCCCGGGGAGCTGTTTTTT
-	TRBD1	TRBV5-1	TRBJ2-2	CASSWTGTGELFF	TGCGCCAGCAGCTGGACAGGGACCGGGGAGCTGTTTTTT
-	-	TRBV15	TRBJ1-2	CATRNGPGGYGYTF	TGTGCCACCAGGAATGGTCCCGGAGGCTATGGCTACACCTTC
-	TRBD2	TRBV9	TRBJ2-5	CASSVGLASGGARETQYF	TGTGCCAGCAGCGTAGGGTTGGCTAGCGGGGGGGCGAGGGAGACCCAGTACTTC
-	-	TRBV9	TRBJ2-1	CASSAGNEQFF	TGTGCCAGCAGCGCCGGCAATGAGCAGTTCTTC
-	-	TRBV14	TRBJ1-1	CASTLSAGTEAFF	TGTGCCAGCACCCTGTCTGCGGGGACTGAAGCTTTCTTT
few	-	TRBV19	TRBJ1-2	CASSIGSTNYGYTF	TGTGCCAGTAGTATCGGCAGTACGAACTATGGCTACACCTTC
-	-	TRBV7-3	TRBJ2-6	CASSATASGANVLTF	TGTGCCAGCAGCGCGACGGCCTCTGGGGCCAACGTCCTGACTTTC
-	TRBD1	TRBV19	TRBJ1-2	CASSMGQGNYGYTF	TGTGCCAGTAGTATGGGACAGGGGAACTATGGCTACACCTTC
-	-	TRBV5-6	TRBJ2-6	CASSFRTGANVLTF	TGTGCCAGCAGCTTTAGGACCGGGGCCAACGTCCTGACTTTC
-	-	TRBV5-1	TRBJ2-2	CASNLQQRPNTGELFF	TGCGCCAGCAACCTGCAACAGAGGCCGAACACCGGGGAGCTGTTTTTT
-	TRBD2	TRBV29-1	TRBJ2-1	CSVVGGMVGQFF	TGCAGCGTGGTCGGGGGGATGGTAGGGCAGTTCTTC
-	-	TRBV7-2	TRBJ1-1	CASSLQISGGEAFF	TGTGCCAGCAGCCTCCAAATATCCGGGGGTGAAGCTTTCTTT
-	-	TRBV7-9	TRBJ1-1	CASSLSGGLLQAFF	TGTGCCAGCAGCCTCAGTGGGGGGCTACTCCAAGCTTTCTTT
-	TRBD1	TRBV4-1	TRBJ2-5	CASSQNRGLQETQYF	TGCGCCAGCAGCCAAAACAGGGGGCTCCAAGAGACCCAGTACTTC
once	TRBD1	TRBV10-3	TRBJ2-3	CAISDGQGITDTQYF	TGTGCCATCAGTGACGGACAGGGGATCACAGATACGCAGTATTTT
-	-	TRBV18	TRBJ1-3	CASSPHPEPTGNTIYF	TGTGCCAGCTCACCACACCCGGAACCCACTGGAAACACCATATATTTT
-	-	TRBV30	TRBJ1-3	CAWEFGSGNTIYF	TGTGCCTGGGAGTTCGGCTCTGGAAACACCATATATTTT
-	TRBD2	TRBV28	TRBJ2-5	CASSSRGGEETQYF	TGTGCCAGCAGTTCCCGGGGGGGTGAAGAGACCCAGTACTTC
once	TRBD2	TRBV29-1	TRBJ2-2	CSVEAAGVDGELFF	TGCAGCGTTGAGGCGGCGGGGGTCGACGGGGAGCTGTTTTTT
-	-	TRBV9	TRBJ1-1	CASSVAPGRGEAFF	TGTGCCAGCAGCGTAGCACCGGGTAGGGGTGAAGCTTTCTTT
once	-	TRBV7-6	TRBJ2-2	CASSFPGTRTNTGELFF	TGTGCCAGCAGCTTTCCTGGGACGCGGACGAACACCGGGGAGCTGTTTTTT
few	-	TRBV30	TRBJ2-7	CAWSVSWVGMQYF	TGTGCCTGGAGTGTATCTTGGGTGGGTATGCAGTACTTC
-	TRBD2	TRBV5-6	TRBJ2-7	CASSLAIGGGANHEQYF	TGTGCCAGCAGCTTGGCCATTGGCGGGGGGGCCAACCACGAGCAGTACTTC
-	TRBD2	TRBV7-8	TRBJ2-1	CASSYYSGGANEQFF	TGTGCCAGCAGCTACTATAGCGGGGGGGCGAATGAGCAGTTCTTC
-	-	TRBV2	TRBJ1-1	CASSDFIEDTEAFF	TGTGCCAGCAGTGACTTTATAGAAGACACTGAAGCTTTCTTT
-	TRBD1	TRBV7-9	TRBJ1-2	CALTGQGGYGYTF	TGTGCCCTCACCGGACAGGGAGGCTATGGCTACACCTTC
-	-	TRBV27	TRBJ2-3	CASSLVGRFGDTQYF	TGTGCCAGCAGTCTAGTGGGGAGGTTTGGAGATACGCAGTATTTT
-	-	TRBV10-3	TRBJ1-1	CATSPPSTEAFF	TGTGCCACCTCCCCACCGAGCACTGAAGCTTTCTTT